This T cell receptor beta chain was identified during a study of neurological immune-mediated disorders. Germline V lookup: CDR1 SGHRS, CDR2 YFSETQ. The CDR3 runs 14 residues. The J segment lost 8 bases and the V segment lost 3 bases, leaving 6 bases of the junction unmatched. In this sample, this clonotype turned up many times. The sample's time point: longitudinal time-point 3. TCRdb re-analysed the 5' RACE reads in MiXCR, keeping a single row per CDR3 protein. Among approximately 80,000 distinct CDR3 sequences listed, approximately 4.3% were seen once. Sequenced: PBMCs. The chain employs TRBV5-1 and TRBJ2-1, with 9 bases lining up with TRBD1. The receptor comes from a woman in her sixties or seventies with multiple sclerosis. The CDR3 DNA is TGCGCCAGCAGCTCGGGACAGGGAACCGATGAGCAGTTCTTC. It yields the protein CASSSGQGTDEQFF. Based on the CDR3 plus reference TRBV5-1 and TRBJ2-1, the full variable domain is KAGVTQTPRYLIKTRGQQVTLSCSPISGHRSVSWYQQTPGQGLQFLFEYFSETQRNKGNFPGRFSGRQFSNSRSEMNVSTLELGDSALYLCASSSGQGTDEQFFGPGTRLTVL.